These 29 T cell receptor beta chains were sequenced from one sample in a study of vaccination and CD4 T cells after COVID-19. For these receptors, no antigen is known. Treatment described: approximately 9-day PBMC culture with coronavirus spike peptide pools or control peptides (ViraFEST assay). Prior to the COVID-19 pandemic (2011-2018), the unexposed donor's CD4+ T cells were collected. An Oncomine TCR Beta short-read assay was used to sequence the DNA from cultured CD4+ T cells. From the PCR reads, TCRdb called clonotypes with MiXCR, one entry per CDR3 protein. The table lists 8,000 or so distinct CDR3 sequences, about 45% of them singletons. Material for sequencing was CD4+ T cells from blood, cultured in vitro. These receptors originate from a human donor in good health.

This clonotype turned up a few times. The chain links TRBV19 to TRBJ2-7; the D call may be TRBD1 or TRBD2 (5 bases each). V was cut by 5 bases and J by 2 bases, with 19 bases left in between. There are 16 residues in the CDR3. Germline V gives CDR1 LNHDA, CDR2 SQIVND (reference sequence). The CDR3 sequence: CASSLGRTSSPYEQYF. DNA for the CDR3: TGTGCCAGTAGTCTGGGACGGACCTCTAGCCCCTACGAGCAGTACTTC.

J is TRBJ2-1 and V is TRBV28; 10 bases match TRBD2. The CDR3 totals 16 residues. Germline values: CDR1 MDHEN, CDR2 SYDVKM. With 5 bases clipped from V and 5 bases from J, the junction kept 9 bases outside the gene matches. CDR3 sequence: CASSGVAGGLNNEQFF. DNA for the CDR3: TGTGCCAGCAGTGGGGTAGCGGGGGGCCTAAACAATGAGCAGTTCTTC.

This chain uses TRBV6-1 with TRBJ2-7, with TRBD2 matching 13 bases. Germline V gene sequence: CDR1 MNHNS, CDR2 SASEGT. The CDR3 totals 16 residues. The junction had 12 bases not matched to a gene; V was cut back by 6 bases and J by 7 bases. The CDR3 region has the DNA TGTGCCAGCAGCGCCACCCCCGGGACTAGCGGGATGGAGCAGTACTTC. Its translation: CASSATPGTSGMEQYF.

This rearrangement joins TRBV5-4 to TRBJ2-1; 12 nucleotides align to TRBD2. The CDR3 is 17 residues long. Trimming cost V 3 bases and J 4 bases; bases outside gene matches: 8. Germline V CDR1 and CDR2: SGHNT, YYREEE (reference sequence). CDR3 region: CASSSEVTSGRYNEQFF. CDR3 sequence (DNA): TGTGCCAGCAGCTCGGAGGTGACTAGCGGGAGATACAATGAGCAGTTCTTC.

In its sample, this clonotype was seen a few times. The chain couples TRBV20-1 to TRBJ1-2; 8 bases align to TRBD1. The germline V gene has CDR1 DFQATT and CDR2 SNEGSKA (reference sequence). The CDR3 extends over 14 amino acids. Unmatched junction bases numbered 4, after V lost 2 bases and J lost 2 bases. CDR3 DNA sequence: TGCAGTGCTAGAACAGGGGGAGGCAACTATGGCTACACCTTC. It specifies CSARTGGGNYGYTF.

The rearrangement uses TRBV7-9 and TRBJ2-1, with D perhaps matching TRBD2 (5 bases). Looked up from germline, CDR1 is SEHNR and CDR2 is FQNEAQ (reference sequence). CDR3 length: 15 amino acids. Trimming left V 0 bases short and J 5 bases short, with 11 bases between. The chain's CDR3 is CASSLARFGNNEQFF. The CDR3 region has the DNA TGTGCCAGCAGCTTAGCGCGGTTCGGGAACAATGAGCAGTTCTTC.

By sample fraction, this clonotype is medium-sized. V gene TRBV7-2 combines with J gene TRBJ1-1; no clear D gene. V was pared by 1 base and J by 1 base, with 13 bases between. Germline V lookup: CDR1 SGHTA, CDR2 FQGNSA. This CDR3 is 16 amino acids long. DNA of the CDR3: TGTGCCAGCAGCTTAGATCGTCCAGGTGGGAACACTGAAGCTTTCTTT. Translating gives CASSLDRPGGNTEAFF.

V is TRBV11-2 and J is TRBJ1-6; 10 nucleotides agree with TRBD1. Germline lookup yields CDR1 SGHAT and CDR2 FQNNGV. Trimming cost V 5 bases and J 11 bases; bases outside gene matches: 9. CDR3 size: 15 residues. CDR3 nucleotide sequence: TGTGCCAGCAGCCCACCGGGACAGGGGAGGCCACCCCTCCACTTT. Amino acid sequence: CASSPPGQGRPPLHF.

The chain has TRBV7-2 and TRBJ2-3, with D unresolved. Germline lookup yields CDR1 SGHTA and CDR2 FQGNSA. The length of the CDR3 is 12 residues. The V end was cut by 5 bases, the J end by 3 bases, with 6 bases between. The CDR3 reads CASSPTTDTQYF. Here the CDR3 DNA reads TGTGCCAGCAGCCCAACTACAGATACGCAGTATTTT.

The V call is TRBV4-2, the J call TRBJ2-7; 7 bases fit TRBD2. Germline loops: CDR1 LGHNA, CDR2 YNFKEQ. The CDR3 contains 15 residues. The V segment lost 6 bases and the J segment 5 bases; nucleotides outside the gene matches: 13. The CDR3 is CASRRVGGRTDEQYF. The CDR3 DNA is TGTGCCAGCAGGCGTGTGGGCGGGAGAACTGACGAGCAGTACTTC.

This clonotype was observed a handful of times. The rearrangement joins TRBV6-5 to TRBJ1-2; D is unresolved. The CDR3 extends over 12 amino acids. Trimming shortened V by 4 bases and J by 0 bases, and 3 bases separated the two germline ends. The V gene's germline CDR1 is MNHEY and CDR2 SVGAGI. CDR3 protein: CASSSTNYGYTF. Here the CDR3 DNA reads TGTGCCAGCAGTTCAACTAACTATGGCTACACCTTC.

This rearrangement joins TRBV6-1 to TRBJ1-2, with 7 nucleotides matching TRBD1. CDR3 length: 14 amino acids. The J segment lost 7 bases and the V segment lost 0 bases, leaving 5 bases of the junction unmatched. The germline gives CDR1 MNHNS, CDR2 SASEGT. The CDR3 coding sequence is TGTGCCAGCAGTGAAGCAGGAGGGGGCGTTGGCTACACCTTC. Translation: CASSEAGGGVGYTF.

J is TRBJ2-5 and V is TRBV6-5; unclear D gene. The germline V and J ends were trimmed by 0 bases and 3 bases, with 5 bases remaining between them. CDR1 and CDR2 from the germline V gene are MNHEY and SVGAGI. CDR3 length: 13 residues. CDR3 DNA sequence: TGTGCCAGCAGTTACTCGATGAAAGAGACCCAGTACTTC. The encoded protein is CASSYSMKETQYF.

This chain joins TRBV10-3 and TRBJ2-4, with a tentative D call TRBD2 (6 bases). Germline V gene sequence: CDR1 ENHRY, CDR2 SYGVKD. This CDR3 spans 14 amino acids. V was trimmed by 2 bases and J by 2 bases, leaving 7 bases between them. The CDR3 DNA reads as TGTGCCATCAGTGAGGGGGGGACCAAAAACATTCAGTACTTC. Its protein is CAISEGGTKNIQYF.

This clonotype was picked up a small number of times. The V gene is TRBV29-1, the J gene TRBJ2-1, with a tentative D call TRBD2 (7 bases). CDR3 length: 14 residues. The germline gives CDR1 SQVTM, CDR2 ANQGSEA. V lost 7 bases to trimming and J lost 1 base, with 14 bases between them. CDR3 residues: CSAGGGGSYNEQFF. Written as DNA, the CDR3 is TGCAGCGCTGGGGGAGGGGGATCCTACAATGAGCAGTTCTTC.

The chain recombines TRBV18 with TRBJ1-2; a possible D gene is TRBD1 (6 bases). Per germline, CDR1 KGHSH and CDR2 LQKENI. V lost 2 bases and J 3 bases, leaving 13 bases between the germline ends. This CDR3 region has 15 residues. The CDR3 reads CASSPFKGGDYGYTF. DNA of the CDR3: TGTGCCAGCTCACCATTCAAGGGGGGCGACTATGGCTACACCTTC.

V is TRBV5-5 and J is TRBJ1-5; D not certain. Trimming left V 0 bases short and J 4 bases short, with 5 bases between. Per the germline V gene, CDR1 is SGHKS and CDR2 is YYEKEE (reference sequence). The CDR3 is 13 residues long. In nucleotides, the CDR3 is TGTGCCAGCAGCTTGGGGCCGAATCAGCCCCAGCATTTT. Protein sequence: CASSLGPNQPQHF.

This clonotype was seen once. The rearrangement uses TRBV20-1 and TRBJ2-3; D possibly matches TRBD1 or TRBD2 (6 bases each). Trimming pared 6 bases from V and 2 bases from J, leaving 18 bases between. Looked up from germline, CDR1 is DFQATT and CDR2 is SNEGSKA (reference sequence). The CDR3 is 15 amino acids. CDR3 sequence (DNA): TGCAGTGCGGCACCTAGCGTGGGGGCCACAGATACGCAGTATTTT. Amino acids: CSAAPSVGATDTQYF.

The chain links TRBV4-1 to TRBJ1-2; possibly TRBD1 for D (6 bases). Germline loops: CDR1 MGHRA, CDR2 YSYEKL. The CDR3 extends over 16 amino acids. V shed 2 bases and J shed 4 bases, with 17 bases lying between them. The chain's CDR3 is CASSQRSAGQGYGYTF. In DNA, the CDR3 is TGCGCCAGCAGCCAAAGGTCGGCGGGACAAGGCTATGGCTACACCTTC.

This chain connects TRBV5-1 to TRBJ2-3; 16 bases line up with TRBD2. CDR1 and CDR2 (germline): SGHRS, YFSETQ. V lost 7 bases, J lost 2 bases, and 10 bases stayed unmatched. The CDR3 sequence is 18 residues long. CDR3 loop: CASRKPGLAGGLTDTQYF. The CDR3 DNA sequence: TGCGCCAGCCGAAAACCGGGACTAGCGGGGGGGCTCACAGATACGCAGTATTTT. Full variable domain (missing parts from reference TRBV5-1 and TRBJ2-3): KAGVTQTPRYLIKTRGQQVTLSCSPISGHRSVSWYQQTPGQGLQFLFEYFSETQRNKGNFPGRFSGRQFSNSRSEMNVSTLELGDSALYLCASRKPGLAGGLTDTQYFGPGTRLTVL.

This chain joins TRBV7-2 and TRBJ2-7; the match to TRBD2 covers 8 bases. The trim removed 2 bases at V and 2 bases at J, leaving 2 bases unmatched. Germline V gene lookup returns CDR1 SGHTA and CDR2 FQGNSA. This CDR3 comprises 14 residues. CDR3 protein: CASSLLLAAYEQYF. The CDR3 DNA follows: TGTGCCAGCAGCTTACTACTAGCGGCCTACGAGCAGTACTTC.

The rearrangement uses TRBV6-1 and TRBJ2-1, with D tentatively TRBD1 (6 bases). CDR3 length: 14 residues. V was trimmed by 6 bases and J by 2 bases, leaving 11 bases between them. Germline CDR1 is MNHNS and CDR2 is SASEGT. The CDR3 sequence: CASRAGAAYNEQFF. CDR3 coding DNA: TGTGCCAGCAGGGCAGGGGCTGCCTACAATGAGCAGTTCTTC.

This clonotype appeared a few times. The gene calls are TRBV6-5 and TRBJ1-5; TRBD1 agrees at 8 bases. The J segment lost 5 bases and the V segment lost 4 bases, leaving 16 bases of the junction unmatched. Germline values: CDR1 MNHEY, CDR2 SVGAGI. The length of the CDR3 is 18 residues. CDR3 in DNA: TGTGCCAGCAGTTCTCGAGAATACGGACAGGGAGACCATCAGCCCCAGCATTTT. This sequence encodes CASSSREYGQGDHQPQHF.

The chain employs TRBV5-8 and TRBJ1-6; the match to TRBD1 covers 9 bases. V was pared by 2 bases and J by 4 bases, with 7 bases of the junction left unmatched. The germline gives CDR1 SGHTS, CDR2 YDEGEE. The CDR3 consists of 17 residues. The CDR3 coding sequence is TGTGCCAGCAGCTTCGGTGGGGGACAGGGATATAATTCACCCCTCCACTTT. Its protein product is CASSFGGGQGYNSPLHF. Based on the CDR3 plus reference TRBV5-8 and TRBJ1-6, the full variable domain is EAGVTQSPTHLIKTRGQQATLRCSPISGHTSVYWYQQALGLGLQFLLWYDEGEERNRGNFPPRFSGRQFPNYSSELNVNALELEDSALYLCASSFGGGQGYNSPLHFGNGTRLTVT.

This chain joins TRBV20-1 and TRBJ2-7, with D unresolved. The CDR3 sequence is 12 residues long. The V end lost 5 bases, the J end lost 7 bases, and 15 bases lay between the germline ends. Germline values: CDR1 DFQATT, CDR2 SNEGSKA (reference sequence). Here the CDR3 reads CSAALGLGEQYF. CDR3 coding DNA: TGCAGTGCTGCCCTCGGCTTGGGAGAGCAGTACTTC.

The V and J genes are TRBV20-1 and TRBJ2-7; 7 positions match TRBD1. The CDR3 consists of 13 residues. CDR1 is DFQATT, CDR2 SNEGSKA, per germline (reference sequence). V was pared by 5 bases and J by 3 bases, with 7 bases of the junction left unmatched. The CDR3 coding sequence is TGCAGTGCTGGGGACAGAAAACTCTACGAGCAGTACTTC. Protein: CSAGDRKLYEQYF.

The chain is built from TRBV5-8 and TRBJ1-2; 8 bases are a match to TRBD1. This CDR3 spans 14 amino acids. V shed 0 bases, J shed 2 bases, and the junction held 0 bases outside the gene matches. Germline assignment: CDR1 SGHTS and CDR2 YDEGEE. CDR3: CASSLGQGNYGYTF. The CDR3 bases are TGTGCCAGCAGCTTGGGACAGGGGAACTATGGCTACACCTTC.

The CDR3, as DNA: TGTGCCAGCTCAGGGGCTAAAGATACGCAGTATTTT. It codes for CASSGAKDTQYF. The J gene is TRBJ2-3, the V gene TRBV18; possibly TRBD1 for D (5 bases). Germline V gene sequence: CDR1 KGHSH, CDR2 LQKENI. The CDR3 has 12 residues. Between the trimmed V and J ends, which lost 5 bases and 5 bases, there was a span of 8 bases.

This clonotype has only a few counts. The rearrangement links TRBV11-2 to TRBJ2-5, with D possibly matching TRBD2 (6 bases). The CDR3 spans 14 residues. CDR1 is SGHAT, CDR2 FQNNGV, per germline. Trimming removed 5 bases at V and 2 bases at J, with 12 bases between. The CDR3 sequence: CASSMDYRQETQYF. The CDR3 DNA reads as TGTGCCAGCAGCATGGACTACCGGCAAGAGACCCAGTACTTC.